Detailed here is one TCR beta chain. This record comes from a study of blood T cell repertoires in COVID-19. Study-level background: The analysed material was cDNA or gDNA that came from T cells, B-cell-depleted T cells, or PBMCs.

Recruitment covered about two dozen US areas and drew participants whose ages spanned roughly 18 to 100 years. Cohort 3 donors counted as recovered after two negative PCRs, clearance, or resolved symptoms. Methods used by the authors: Reference gene primer amplification gave nucleated cell count estimates. Clones were sequenced by immunoSEQ multiplex PCR, and TCRdb holds only the in-frame ones, with some missing. V, J and clone size derive from that table, while D and trimming were established from the DNA sequence. The table records about 250,000 clones, about 90% of them present only once. Sequencing was done on a sample of PBMCs or T cells enriched from blood (not recorded which). The source is a woman between 18 and 30 years old who had recovered from COVID-19.

CDR3 nucleotides: TGTGCCAGCACCACGCCCTCAGACATCTATGGCTACACCTTC. Its protein is CASTTPSDIYGYTF. The chain joins TRBV6-5 to TRBJ1-2, with D hard to call. V lost 7 bases and J 4 bases, leaving 16 bases between the germline ends. The CDR3 runs 14 residues. The V gene's germline CDR1 is MNHEY and CDR2 SVGAGI.